These 9 T cell receptor beta chains were sequenced from one sample in a study of T cell changes during pregnancy in multiple sclerosis (dated by TCRdb to the late 2010s). The library relied on the immunoSEQ multiplex PCR assay. TCRdb mirrors the immuneACCESS table, restricted to in-frame sequences. Some clones are absent from its copies; in checked studies, under half trace to an unresolved V gene, and the reason for the others is unknown. Within this sample are roughly 59,000 clones, with around 91% of them counted one time only. The ten largest make up 1.4% to 1.5% of the sample. The specimen was peripheral blood, collected in the third trimester of pregnancy. These receptors were taken from a female donor in good health, enrolled as a control in a pregnancy study.

The gene calls are TRBV28 and TRBJ1-1; 7 bases match TRBD1. From germline, CDR1 is MDHEN and CDR2 SYDVKM. The trim removed 4 bases at V and 1 base at J, leaving 6 bases unmatched. This CDR3 region has 15 residues. The CDR3 bases are TGTGCCAGCAGTTCCCAGGGGGTTGCGAACACTGAAGCTTTCTTT. This gives the protein CASSSQGVANTEAFF.

The rearrangement links TRBV7-2 to TRBJ1-1; TRBD1 is a possible D gene (5 bases). CDR3 size: 12 residues. Germline CDR1 is SGHTA and CDR2 is FQGNSA. V dropped 8 bases and J dropped 4 bases, with 11 bases sitting between them. The CDR3 sequence: CASSGGSTEAFF. The CDR3, as DNA: TGTGCCAGCTCGGGGGGGAGCACTGAAGCTTTCTTT.

V and J are TRBV28 and TRBJ1-2; unclear D gene. The CDR3 extends over 15 amino acids. V was shortened by 5 bases and J by 4 bases, with 17 bases between the two germline ends. The germline V gene encodes CDR1 MDHEN and CDR2 SYDVKM. CDR3 bases: TGTGCCAGCAGTCTCGCGGAGGTGGTGGTCTATGGCTACACCTTC. Its translation is CASSLAEVVVYGYTF.

The V gene is TRBV2, the J gene TRBJ1-2; D is unclear. Germline V gene sequence: CDR1 SNHLY, CDR2 FYNNEI. This CDR3 has 13 residues. CDR3 loop: CGSSIGEGYGYTF. The CDR3 region has the DNA TGTGGCAGTAGTATCGGGGAGGGCTATGGCTACACCTTC.

This clone was picked up one time. The gene calls are TRBV7-2 and TRBJ2-7; perhaps TRBD2 as D (7 bases). The CDR3 has 15 residues. Germline V gives CDR1 SGHTA, CDR2 FQGNSA. V lost 4 bases to trimming and J lost 2 bases, with 15 bases between them. In DNA, the CDR3 is TGTGCCAGCAGCTCCCTGGCGGGGGCAACCTACGAGCAGTACTTC. Translating gives CASSSLAGATYEQYF. Full variable domain (remainder filled in from reference TRBV7-2 and TRBJ2-7): GAGVSQSPSNKVTEKGKDVELRCDPISGHTALYWYRQSLGQGLEFLIYFQGNSAPDKSGLPSDRFSAERTGGSVSTLTIQRTQQEDSAVYLCASSSLAGATYEQYFGPGTRLTVT.

V and J are TRBV10-3 and TRBJ2-5, with 10 positions matching TRBD2. Germline assignment: CDR1 ENHRY and CDR2 SYGVKD. The V segment lost 10 bases and the J segment 5 bases; nucleotides outside the gene matches: 10. The CDR3 has 14 amino acids. CDR3 coding DNA: TGTGCCACCACTAGACTAGCGGGTACGGAGACCCAGTACTTC. This encodes CATTRLAGTETQYF.

The genes are TRBV27 and TRBJ2-2, with 10 bases identical to TRBD1. Germline V gives CDR1 MNHEY, CDR2 SMNVEV (reference sequence). The V segment lost 7 bases and the J segment 6 bases; nucleotides outside the gene matches: 17. The CDR3 loop spans 18 amino acids. Here the CDR3 DNA reads TGTGCCAGCAAGATCCGGGACAGGGGAAGGGTCTCACCCGGGGAGCTGTTTTTT. Amino acids: CASKIRDRGRVSPGELFF.

The V and J genes are TRBV28 and TRBJ2-3; weak D call: TRBD1 (5 bases). V lost 5 bases and J lost 9, with 9 bases in between. Germline assignment: CDR1 MDHEN and CDR2 SYDVKM. The CDR3 loop spans 11 amino acids. The CDR3, as DNA: TGTGCCAGCAGTACCCAGGGAACGCAGTATTTT. Translation: CASSTQGTQYF.

The V and J genes are TRBV4-1 and TRBJ1-2; 9 bases agree with TRBD1. J lost 3 bases, V lost 2 bases, and 13 bases had no gene match. CDR1 MGHRA and CDR2 YSYEKL come from the germline V gene. The CDR3 spans 18 residues. The CDR3, as DNA: TGCGCCAGCAGCCAACAAGGGGACAGGGCAGGGGACCACTATGGCTACACCTTC. This sequence encodes CASSQQGDRAGDHYGYTF.